Reported below is one T cell receptor beta chain. Its cognate antigen has yet to be identified. Base qualities are not recorded, but no much larger clone differs from it by a single base. CDR1 and CDR2 were assigned from the germline V gene (reference sequence) as DFQATT and SNEGSKA. The CDR3 numbers 13 residues from cysteine through phenylalanine. The retained sequence is limited to the CDR3, 39 bases, with the frame set at the first base. The trim is 3 bases for V and 8 bases for J, with a gap of 14 bases between the germline ends. The sample belongs to a study of T cell repertoires in aging, cancer and after chemotherapy (dated by TCRdb to about 2019). Broadly, across the study: The donors fell into six age groups ranging from 30 or younger to 70 or older, and each group had at least three individuals. Alongside under 100 healthy donors serving as a reference group, the cohort included 200 to 250 cancer patients, of whom roughly 92 had hematological cancers and more than 110 had solid cancers. Healthy donor control TCR repertoires were recorded over several months to years and showed clear clonal overlap across re-sampling. To examine immunoaging and T cell reconstitution after chemotherapy, the study profiled TCR beta repertoires in peripheral blood from healthy donors and cancer patients. In total, the full dataset held 8.5 million to 9.5 million TCR reads.

Broad study findings and their caveats: According to the authors, the repertoire data do not permit conclusions about immunological memory after chemotherapy. Untreated patients with hematological or solid cancers showed significantly lower blood TCR diversity and higher clonality than age-matched healthy donors. In healthy donors, the decline in TCR diversity with age was mainly explained by loss of richness, whereas in cancer patients loss of evenness was also found to contribute. An increase in median generation probability over the chemotherapy interval was observed in both cancer cohorts, suggesting that the repertoire was reconstituted through rebound thymic output.

Using a mixed TRB-A/B primer pool, multiplex touch-down PCR amplified rearranged TRB sequences covering the V, D and J segments. Illumina adapters and sample indices were attached to the amplicons in two consecutive PCR reactions using Phusion HS II polymerase. After gel purification with the NucleoSpin Gel and PCR Clean-up kit, the amplicons were checked using Qubit and an Agilent 2100 Bioanalyzer. Sequencing of the libraries was done on an Illumina MiSeq with paired-end, single-indexed 600-cycle runs. The authors' analysis ran thus. TRB sequences were processed with MiXCR versions 2.12 and 3.0.5. Each unique CDR3 nucleotide sequence was treated as one clone, and only productive sequences with two or more reads were kept. The repertoire metrics were Shannon diversity, evenness, clonality (calculated as one minus evenness), and diversity profiles parameterized by alpha from 0 to 5. The IGoR algorithm was used to calculate generation probabilities for clones in the paired samples taken before and after chemotherapy. TCRdb trimmed public reads at Q25 via fastp, called clones via MiXCR and kept in-frame beta chains. Rows with one shared CDR3 protein collapse into an entry with the most common genes and DNA. TCRdb's processing, not the authors' own work, is the source of the V and J calls. The sample contains more than 10,000 distinct CDR3 sequences, around a third of them found a single time. Jointly, the top ten make up approximately 19% of the sample.

TCR beta rearrangements were amplified from genomic DNA isolated from peripheral blood, not from sorted cells or RNA. Recombination linked TRBV20-1 to TRBJ2-1, with TRBD2 tentatively as D gene (5 bases match). Input material: blood. The sequence derives from a human donor in good health. The donor label of this sample is uncertain. The nucleotide sequence is given as TGCAGTGCTAGCCGTCTGGACTTCGATGAGCAGTTCTTC. Its protein reads: CSASRLDFDEQFF.